Below, 17 T cell receptor beta chains from the same sample are listed, as sequenced in a study of T cell repertoires in cytomegalovirus infection. The antigens for these receptors are not known. TCRdb redid the calling of the reads with MiXCR, one entry per CDR3 protein. Counted here are around 900,000 distinct CDR3 sequences, about 33% occurring once; the ten biggest clones make up 13%. The sequencing used cultured CD8+ T cells from PBMCs, collected from culture after CMV antigen stimulation. Receptor source: a human donor in good health (CMV status not recorded). Some clones in this sample may be carry-over from other donors' samples.

Comment on this clonotype: A junction end diverges from the germline sequence, so it may reflect a read error. J is TRBJ2-3 and V is TRBV9; the match to TRBD2 covers 8 bases. The CDR3 is 17 residues long. Germline CDR1 and CDR2: SGDLS and YYNGEE. CDR3: CVSSVSQRGRITDTQYF. The DNA for the CDR3 is TGTGTCAGCAGCGTAAGTCAGCGGGGGAGGATTACAGATACGCAGTATTTT.

This clonotype was detected a few times. In DNA, the CDR3 is TGCAGTGCGTCCACTGGGACAGGGATCGATACCCTTCCTTACGAGCAGTACGTC. This gives the protein CSASTGTGIDTLPYEQYV. The rearrangement joins TRBV20-1 to TRBJ2-7; 9 bases map to TRBD1. Trimming removed 6 bases from V and 4 bases from J; junction bases left unmatched: 22. Germline V gene data show CDR1 as DFQATT and CDR2 as SNEGSKA (reference sequence). The CDR3 contains 18 residues.

This clonotype appeared a few times. The genes are TRBV2 and TRBJ1-2; 8 nucleotides match TRBD1. Germline lookup yields CDR1 SNHLY and CDR2 FYNNEI. CDR3 length: 15 amino acids. Unmatched junction bases numbered 7, after V lost 3 bases and J lost 4 bases. CDR3 protein: CASSDEDREFYGYTF. Here the CDR3 DNA reads TGTGCCAGCAGTGATGAGGACAGGGAATTCTATGGCTACACCTTC.

This clonotype was observed a handful of times. This chain connects TRBV7-6 to TRBJ2-3, with 7 bases identical to TRBD2. Germline V lookup: CDR1 SGHVS, CDR2 FNYEAQ. The V and J ends lost 5 bases and 8 bases, in that order; junction bases with no gene match: 10. The CDR3 is 14 residues long. This CDR3 is CASSREGPDITQYF. For the CDR3, the DNA is TGTGCCAGCAGCAGGGAGGGTCCAGACATTACGCAGTATTTT.

This sequence joins TRBV19 and TRBJ2-1, with D uncertain. Germline assignment: CDR1 LNHDA and CDR2 SQIVND (reference sequence). CDR3 length: 13 residues. V lost 5 bases and J lost 1, with 6 bases in between. This CDR3 is CASSDWSYNEQFF. The CDR3 DNA reads as TGTGCCAGTAGTGACTGGTCCTACAATGAGCAGTTCTTC.

The sample holds a few counts of this clonotype. The chain combines TRBV7-9 with TRBJ1-1; D is unresolved. This CDR3 has 13 amino acids. Germline-derived CDR1 and CDR2 are SEHNR and FQNEAQ (reference sequence). The V gene lost 4 bases and the J gene lost 1 base, with 7 bases spanning the gap. The CDR3 loop reads CASSSEPNTEAFF. In DNA, the CDR3 is TGTGCCAGCAGCTCTGAACCGAACACTGAAGCTTTCTTT. Together with reference TRBV7-9 and TRBJ1-1, the CDR3 gives the full variable domain: DTGVSQNPRHKITKRGQNVTFRCDPISEHNRLYWYRQTLGQGPEFLTYFQNEAQLEKSRLLSDRFSAERPKGSFSTLEIQRTEQGDSAMYLCASSSEPNTEAFFGQGTRLTVV.

This clonotype appeared once. One end of the junction does not line up with germline, which may come from a read error. The chain combines TRBV28 with TRBJ2-6; a weak D match, TRBD1 (5 bases). Germline V lookup: CDR1 MDHEN, CDR2 SYDVKM. This CDR3 region has 15 residues. The CDR3 DNA reads TGTGCCAGCAGTCTGTCAACAACTGGGGCGAACGTCCTGACTTTC. This translates into CASSLSTTGANVLTF.

The chain recombines TRBV9 with TRBJ2-4; 13 bases map to TRBD2. The CDR3 has 16 residues. V was pared by 2 bases and J by 5 bases, with 4 bases of the junction left unmatched. Germline assignment: CDR1 SGDLS and CDR2 YYNGEE. The CDR3 DNA reads TGTGCCAGCAGCGTGGGACTAGCGGGGCGAGAAAACATTCAGTACTTC. Translated: CASSVGLAGRENIQYF.

The table lists this clonotype with many counts. The chain is built from TRBV12-3 or TRBV12-4 and TRBJ1-1; D may be TRBD1 (6 bases). V lost 3 bases, J lost 0 bases, and 11 bases lay in between. CDR3 length: 15 amino acids. The CDR3 nucleotides are TGTGCCAGCAGTTTGGACAGTGAGATGAACACTGAAGCTTTCTTT. Encoded protein: CASSLDSEMNTEAFF.

This clonotype was detected a few times. J is TRBJ2-7 and V is TRBV7-9, with TRBD2 identical over 8 bases. Germline CDR1 is SEHNR and CDR2 is FQNEAQ (reference sequence). There are 14 residues in the CDR3. With V trimmed by 10 bases and J by 3 bases, 11 bases remained unmatched. CDR3: CATMGAGEVYEQYF. The DNA of the CDR3 is TGTGCCACCATGGGAGCGGGGGAGGTCTACGAGCAGTACTTC. Combining the CDR3 with reference TRBV7-9 and TRBJ2-7 gives the whole variable domain DTGVSQNPRHKITKRGQNVTFRCDPISEHNRLYWYRQTLGQGPEFLTYFQNEAQLEKSRLLSDRFSAERPKGSFSTLEIQRTEQGDSAMYLCATMGAGEVYEQYFGPGTRLTVT.

This chain uses TRBV6-6 with TRBJ1-1; maybe TRBD1 (6 bases). CDR3 length: 14 amino acids. CDR1 MNHNY and CDR2 SVGAGI come from the germline V gene (reference sequence). Trimming pared 6 bases from V and 1 base from J, leaving 12 bases between. CDR3 amino acids: CASRQGQPNTEAFF. The CDR3 DNA reads as TGTGCCAGCAGACAAGGACAGCCGAACACTGAAGCTTTCTTT.

The sample holds a few counts of this clonotype. The CDR3 bases are TGTGCCAGCATCCAAAAGCGGGGGCCCCACAATGAGCAGTTCTTC. It encodes CASIQKRGPHNEQFF. The chain uses TRBV7-8 and TRBJ2-1; 8 bases match TRBD2. J gave up 5 bases and V 7 bases, and 10 bases lay outside the gene matches. CDR3 length equals 15 residues. Per germline, CDR1 SGHVS and CDR2 FQNEAQ.

The rearrangement links TRBV7-9 to TRBJ2-7, with TRBD2 matching over 8 bases. CDR3 length equals 16 residues. V shed 0 bases, J shed 1 base, and the junction held 5 bases outside the gene matches. Germline V gene sequence: CDR1 SEHNR, CDR2 FQNEAQ (reference sequence). Written as DNA, the CDR3 is TGTGCCAGCAGCTTAGCCGGGGGGGCCGCATCCTACGAGCAGTACTTC. This sequence encodes CASSLAGGAASYEQYF.

This clonotype was observed a single time. The chain employs TRBV6-5 and TRBJ2-1; no definite D call. Trimming removed 6 bases at V and 8 bases at J, with 20 bases between. The germline CDR1 and CDR2 sequences are MNHEY and SVGAGI. The CDR3 sequence is 15 residues long. CDR3 protein: CASSLVGGYVDEQFF. The CDR3 DNA is TGTGCCAGCAGCCTCGTAGGTGGATATGTGGATGAGCAGTTCTTC.

There are a few counts of this clonotype. V usage is TRBV5-5 and J usage is TRBJ2-2, with D possibly TRBD2 on 5 matching bases. CDR3 length equals 16 residues. Germline assignment: CDR1 SGHKS and CDR2 YYEKEE (reference sequence). The V end was cut by 4 bases, the J end by 2 bases, with 15 bases between. CDR3 coding DNA: TGTGCCAGCAGCATGGCGGGTCGAAGCAACACCGGGGAGCTGTTTTTT. The encoded protein is CASSMAGRSNTGELFF.

The J gene is TRBJ2-2, the V gene TRBV6-1; 7 nucleotides agree with TRBD2. The CDR3 spans 16 residues. Germline V gene data show CDR1 as MNHNS and CDR2 as SASEGT. The V and J ends lost 5 bases and 6 bases, in that order; junction bases with no gene match: 12. As DNA, the CDR3 is TGTGCCAGCAGTTATGGGTGGGGGGGAGGTCCCGGGGAGCTGTTTTTT. This sequence encodes CASSYGWGGGPGELFF.

The chain combines TRBV19 with TRBJ1-2, with TRBD1 as a possible D gene (5 bases). The CDR3 length is 14 residues. V was shortened by 3 bases and J by 4 bases, with 12 bases between the two germline ends. CDR1 is LNHDA and CDR2 is SQIVND in the germline V gene (reference sequence). CDR3 sequence (DNA): TGTGCCAGTAGTATGGGACCCACTAGCTATGGCTACACCTTC. Residues: CASSMGPTSYGYTF.